This TCR beta chain was retrieved from a study of shared clonotypes between healthy human individuals. Across the whole study: The composition of the donors was a couple of women and a few men aged 18 to 49.

Bulk PBMC genomic DNA spanned ten immunoSEQ deep plates. Method: immunoSEQ multiplex PCR; TCRdb's copy keeps in-frame clones and lacks some. The table shows approximately 440,000 clones, with over 60% occurring only once. Each donor was a Caucasian adult residing in Nashville, Tennessee. Some 84 million PBMCs supplied genomic DNA for unsorted samples. Between the trimmed V and J ends, which lost 1 base and 4 bases, there was a span of 13 bases. The V gene's germline CDR1 is SGHVS and CDR2 FNYEAQ. This CDR3 comprises 15 residues. Sequences were obtained from PBMCs. This sequence originates from a woman in her thirties or forties in good health. Some clones in this sample may be carry-over from other donors' samples. The chain joins TRBV7-6 to TRBJ2-5; D is perhaps TRBD2 (5 bases). Here the CDR3 reads CASSLGGLWGETQYF. In nucleotides, the CDR3 is TGTGCCAGCAGCTTAGGCGGGTTGTGGGGAGAGACCCAGTACTTC.